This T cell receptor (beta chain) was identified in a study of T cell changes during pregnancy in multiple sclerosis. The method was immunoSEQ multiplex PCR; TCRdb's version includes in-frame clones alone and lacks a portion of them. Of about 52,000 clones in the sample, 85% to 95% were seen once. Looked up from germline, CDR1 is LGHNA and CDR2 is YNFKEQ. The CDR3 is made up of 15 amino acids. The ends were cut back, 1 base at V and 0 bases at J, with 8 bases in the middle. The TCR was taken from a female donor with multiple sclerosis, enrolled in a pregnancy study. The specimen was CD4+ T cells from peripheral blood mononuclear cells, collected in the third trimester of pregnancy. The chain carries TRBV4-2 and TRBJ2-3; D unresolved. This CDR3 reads CASSQGVSSTDTQYF. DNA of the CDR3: TGTGCCAGCAGCCAAGGAGTGAGTAGCACAGATACGCAGTATTTT.